This T cell receptor (beta chain) emerged from a study of neoadjuvant anti-PD-1 for oral cavity cancer. Concerning this clone: What it binds is unknown.

Repertoires were generated with immunoSEQ multiplex PCR, while TCRdb's copy carries only in-frame clones and drops some. The sample consists of approximately 32,000 clones, 85% to 90% of them appearing once. The V end lost 6 bases, the J end lost 6 bases, and 18 bases lay between the germline ends. Germline V gene sequence: CDR1 MNHEY, CDR2 SVGAGI. The CDR3 length is 15 residues. Study-wide results and limits: Pretreatment Treg/Th17 ratio correlated inversely with post-treatment tumor clonality.

Source: PBMCs, taken before nivolumab (anti-PD-1) treatment. The chain couples TRBV6-5 to TRBJ1-5; TRBD1 is a possible D gene (5 bases). This TCR derives from a person between 40 and 80 years old with oral cavity squamous cell carcinoma. The CDR3 spells CASSPSGGASQPQHF. The CDR3 DNA reads TGTGCCAGCAGCCCCTCCGGAGGGGCGAGTCAGCCCCAGCATTTT.